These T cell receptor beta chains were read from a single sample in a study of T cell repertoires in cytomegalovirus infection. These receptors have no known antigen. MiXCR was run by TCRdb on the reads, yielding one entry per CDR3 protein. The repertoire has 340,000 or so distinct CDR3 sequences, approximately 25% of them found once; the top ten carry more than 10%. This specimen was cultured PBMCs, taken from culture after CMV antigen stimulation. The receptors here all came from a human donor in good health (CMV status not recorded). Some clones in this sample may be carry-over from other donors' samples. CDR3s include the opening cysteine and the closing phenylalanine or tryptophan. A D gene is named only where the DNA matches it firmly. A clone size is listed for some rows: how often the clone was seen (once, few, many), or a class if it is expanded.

DNA: TGTGCCAGCAGCTTAGCGCCTAGCGGGGGCACAGATACGCAGTATTTT
CDR3: CASSLAPSGGTDTQYF
D: TRBD2
J: TRBJ2-3
size: many
V: TRBV7-2

DNA: TGTGCCAGCAGCACCCAGGGGTACCATGAGCAGTTCTTC
CDR3: CASSTQGYHEQFF
D: -
J: TRBJ2-1
size: -
V: TRBV6-6

DNA: TGTGCCAGCAGTTTATTTTTTCGGACGGTCATGGTTGAGCAGTTCTTC
CDR3: CASSLFFRTVMVEQFF
D: -
J: TRBJ2-1
size: -
V: TRBV27

DNA: TGTGCCAGCAGCACGGAAGGGACGCACGGGGAGCTGTTTTTT
CDR3: CASSTEGTHGELFF
D: -
J: TRBJ2-2
size: many
V: TRBV7-9

DNA: TGTGCCAGCAGCTTAGAGGGAGGGCCTTTCAATGAGCAGTTCTTC
CDR3: CASSLEGGPFNEQFF
D: TRBD2
J: TRBJ2-1
size: few
V: TRBV13

DNA: TGCGCCAGCAGCTTGGTTGGTGGGGATGGCTACACCTTC
CDR3: CASSLVGGDGYTF
D: -
J: TRBJ1-2
size: -
V: TRBV5-1

DNA: TGCAGTGCTAGAGACCCCCTAGCGGGGGCAACGAAAATCTCCTACGAGCAGTACTTC
CDR3: CSARDPLAGATKISYEQYF
D: TRBD2
J: TRBJ2-7
size: -
V: TRBV20-1

DNA: TGTGCCAGCAGCGACACAAGACGCGTGGGACAGGGGGCAAAAAGCTCTGAAGCTTTCTTT
CDR3: CASSDTRRVGQGAKSSEAFF
D: TRBD1
J: TRBJ1-1
size: -
V: TRBV6-1

DNA: TGTGCCAGCAGCTTATCATCAGGGCTGCCCGGGGAGCTGTTTTTT
CDR3: CASSLSSGLPGELFF
D: -
J: TRBJ2-2
size: -
V: TRBV13

DNA: TGCGCCAGCACTCAACAAAGGGGGGCTGACACTGAAGCTTTCTTT
CDR3: CASTQQRGADTEAFF
D: -
J: TRBJ1-1
size: -
V: TRBV4-3

DNA: TGTGCCAGCAGCTTAGAAGATGGGGAAAGCTTC
CDR3: CASSLEDGESF
D: -
J: TRBJ1-2
size: few
V: TRBV7-9

DNA: TGTGCCAGCAGCACTCGGACAGGGGTCGGCGGGGAGCTGTTTTTT
CDR3: CASSTRTGVGGELFF
D: TRBD1
J: TRBJ2-2
size: once
V: TRBV7-6

DNA: TGTGCCAGCAGTGAAGCGAGGGAGACCGGGGAGCTGTTTTTT
CDR3: CASSEARETGELFF
D: -
J: TRBJ2-2
size: -
V: TRBV2

DNA: TGTGCCAGCAGTCGTTCCGTCGGAAACACCATATATTTT
CDR3: CASSRSVGNTIYF
D: -
J: TRBJ1-3
size: -
V: TRBV12-3/TRBV12-4

DNA: TGTGCCAGCAGCCATCAGGGCTATGGCTACACCTTC
CDR3: CASSHQGYGYTF
D: -
J: TRBJ1-2
size: many
V: TRBV7-2

DNA: TGTGCCAGCAGTGGGACTAGCGGTTATACGCAGTATTTT
CDR3: CASSGTSGYTQYF
D: TRBD2
J: TRBJ2-3
size: -
V: TRBV6-2/TRBV6-3

DNA: TGTGCCAGCAGTTTTCCGCGGACGAACACCGGGGAGCTGTTTTTT
CDR3: CASSFPRTNTGELFF
D: -
J: TRBJ2-2
size: few
V: TRBV12-3/TRBV12-4

DNA: TGTGCCAGCAGTCCAGTAGTTTCCTACGAGCAGTACTTC
CDR3: CASSPVVSYEQYF
D: -
J: TRBJ2-7
size: -
V: TRBV6-2/TRBV6-3

DNA: TGTGCCAGCAACAGGGGGCCTACCGGGGAGCTGTTTTTT
CDR3: CASNRGPTGELFF
D: TRBD1
J: TRBJ2-2
size: -
V: TRBV5-4

DNA: TGTGCCAGCAGCACCGACTCTAGCGGGAGAAATGAGCAGTTCTTC
CDR3: CASSTDSSGRNEQFF
D: TRBD2
J: TRBJ2-1
size: many
V: TRBV7-2

DNA: TGTGCCAGCAGCCACCGGGACAGCTTAAACTATGGCTACACCTTC
CDR3: CASSHRDSLNYGYTF
D: TRBD1
J: TRBJ1-2
size: -
V: TRBV5-3

DNA: TGTGCCAGCAGCTCTCGACTAGCGGGGGATACGCAGTATTTT
CDR3: CASSSRLAGDTQYF
D: TRBD2
J: TRBJ2-3
size: many
V: TRBV7-2

DNA: TGTGCCAGCAGTGTGGGGGATGTGGAGACCCAGTACTTC
CDR3: CASSVGDVETQYF
D: -
J: TRBJ2-5
size: -
V: TRBV2

DNA: TGTGCCAGTAGGGGACTTATCGGGGAGCTGTTTTTT
CDR3: CASRGLIGELFF
D: -
J: TRBJ2-2
size: few
V: TRBV19